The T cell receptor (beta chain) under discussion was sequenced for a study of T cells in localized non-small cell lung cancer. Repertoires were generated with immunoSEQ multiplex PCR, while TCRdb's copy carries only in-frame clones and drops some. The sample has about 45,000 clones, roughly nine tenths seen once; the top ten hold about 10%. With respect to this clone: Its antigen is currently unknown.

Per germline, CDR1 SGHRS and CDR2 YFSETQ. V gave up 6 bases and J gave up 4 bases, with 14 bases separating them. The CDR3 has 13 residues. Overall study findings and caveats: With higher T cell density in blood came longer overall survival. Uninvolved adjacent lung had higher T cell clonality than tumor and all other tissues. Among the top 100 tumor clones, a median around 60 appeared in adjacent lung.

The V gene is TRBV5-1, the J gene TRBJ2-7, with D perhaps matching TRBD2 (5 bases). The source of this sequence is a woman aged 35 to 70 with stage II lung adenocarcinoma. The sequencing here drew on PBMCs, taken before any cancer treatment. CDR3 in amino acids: CASNPGSGYEQYF. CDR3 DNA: TGCGCCAGCAACCCGGGATCGGGGTACGAGCAGTACTTC.